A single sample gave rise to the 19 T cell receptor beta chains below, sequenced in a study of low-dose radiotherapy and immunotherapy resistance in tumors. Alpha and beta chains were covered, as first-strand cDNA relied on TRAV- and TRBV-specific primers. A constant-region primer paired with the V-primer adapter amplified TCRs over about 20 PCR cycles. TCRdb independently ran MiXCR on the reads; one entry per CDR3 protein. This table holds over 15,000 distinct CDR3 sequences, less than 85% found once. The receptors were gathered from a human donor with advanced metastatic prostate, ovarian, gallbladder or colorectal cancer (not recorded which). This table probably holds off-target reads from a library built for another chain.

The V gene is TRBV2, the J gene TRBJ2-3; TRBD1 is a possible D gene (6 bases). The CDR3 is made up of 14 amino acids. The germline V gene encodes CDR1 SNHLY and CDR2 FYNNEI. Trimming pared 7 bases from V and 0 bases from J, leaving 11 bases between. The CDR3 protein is CASKVGASTDTQYF. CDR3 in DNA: TGTGCCAGCAAGGTGGGGGCGAGCACAGATACGCAGTATTTT. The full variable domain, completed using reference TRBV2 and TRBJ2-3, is EPEVTQTPSHQVTQMGQEVILRCVPISNHLYFYWYRQILGQKVEFLVSFYNNEISEKSEIFDDQFSVERPDGSNFTLKIRSTKLEDSAMYFCASKVGASTDTQYFGPGTRLTVL.

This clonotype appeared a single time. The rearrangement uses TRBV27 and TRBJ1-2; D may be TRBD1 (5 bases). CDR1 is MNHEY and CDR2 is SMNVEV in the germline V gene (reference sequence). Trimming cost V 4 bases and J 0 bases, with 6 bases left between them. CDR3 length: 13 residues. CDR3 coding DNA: TGTGCCAGCAGTTCGACAGCTAACTATGGCTACACCTTC. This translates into CASSSTANYGYTF.

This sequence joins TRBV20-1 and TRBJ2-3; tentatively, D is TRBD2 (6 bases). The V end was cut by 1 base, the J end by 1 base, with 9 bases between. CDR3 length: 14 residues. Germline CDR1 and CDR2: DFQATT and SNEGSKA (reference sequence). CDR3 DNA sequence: TGCAGTGCTAGAGTGGGACTCGGCACAGATACGCAGTATTTT. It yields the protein CSARVGLGTDTQYF.

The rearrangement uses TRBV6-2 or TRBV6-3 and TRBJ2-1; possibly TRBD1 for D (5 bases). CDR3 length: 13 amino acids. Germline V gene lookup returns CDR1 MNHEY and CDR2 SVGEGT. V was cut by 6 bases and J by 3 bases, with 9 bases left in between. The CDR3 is CASSQDNYNEQFF. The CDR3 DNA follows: TGTGCCAGCAGCCAGGACAACTACAATGAGCAGTTCTTC.

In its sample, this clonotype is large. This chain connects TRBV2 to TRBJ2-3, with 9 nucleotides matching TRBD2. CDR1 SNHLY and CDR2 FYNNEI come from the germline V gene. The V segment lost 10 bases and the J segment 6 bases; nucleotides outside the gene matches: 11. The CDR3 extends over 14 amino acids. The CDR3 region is CATESGGPPDTQYF. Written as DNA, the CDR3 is TGTGCCACCGAGAGCGGGGGGCCCCCCGATACGCAGTATTTT.

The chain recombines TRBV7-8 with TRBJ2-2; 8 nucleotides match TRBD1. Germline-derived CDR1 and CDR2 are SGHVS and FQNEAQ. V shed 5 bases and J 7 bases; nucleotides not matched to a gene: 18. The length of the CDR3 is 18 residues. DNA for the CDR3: TGTGCCAGCAGCGTCAAAACCGGGACAGGAAGCCGGGGCGGGGAGCTGTTTTTT. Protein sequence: CASSVKTGTGSRGGELFF.

DNA of the CDR3: TGTGCCAGCAGTTACTCCCCAGGGAGGAAGACTGAAGCTTTCTTT. Its translation: CASSYSPGRKTEAFF. V usage is TRBV6-2 or TRBV6-3 and J usage is TRBJ1-1; perhaps TRBD1 as D (5 bases). From germline, CDR1 is MNHEY and CDR2 SVGEGT. The CDR3 is 15 residues long. V was cut by 0 bases and J by 5 bases, with 13 bases left in between.

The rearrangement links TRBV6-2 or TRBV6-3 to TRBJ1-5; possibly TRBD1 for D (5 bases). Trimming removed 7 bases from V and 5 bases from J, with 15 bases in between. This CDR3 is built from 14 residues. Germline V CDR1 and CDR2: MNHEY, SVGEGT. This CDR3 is CASTFRDEDQPQHF. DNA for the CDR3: TGTGCCAGCACGTTCCGGGACGAAGATCAGCCCCAGCATTTT.

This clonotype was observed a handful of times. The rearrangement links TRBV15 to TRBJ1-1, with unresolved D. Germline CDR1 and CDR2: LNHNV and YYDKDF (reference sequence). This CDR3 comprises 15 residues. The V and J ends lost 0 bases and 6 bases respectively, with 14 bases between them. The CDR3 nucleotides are TGTGCCACCAGCAGAGATACGCGGCAGGCGGCTGAAGCTTTCTTT. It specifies CATSRDTRQAAEAFF.

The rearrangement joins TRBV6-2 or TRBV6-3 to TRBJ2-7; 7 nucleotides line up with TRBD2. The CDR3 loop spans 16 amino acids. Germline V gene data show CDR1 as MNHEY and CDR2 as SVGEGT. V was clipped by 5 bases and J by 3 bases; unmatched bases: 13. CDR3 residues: CASSDPDGGRFYEQYF. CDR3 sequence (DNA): TGTGCCAGCAGTGATCCGGACGGGGGGAGGTTCTACGAGCAGTACTTC.

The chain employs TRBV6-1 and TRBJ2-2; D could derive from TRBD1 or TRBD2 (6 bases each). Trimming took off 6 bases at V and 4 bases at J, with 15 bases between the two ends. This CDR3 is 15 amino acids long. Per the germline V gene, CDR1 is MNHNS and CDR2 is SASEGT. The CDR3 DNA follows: TGTGCCAGCAGCTTTAAGGAGGGGGGCACCGGGGAGCTGTTTTTT. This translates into CASSFKEGGTGELFF.

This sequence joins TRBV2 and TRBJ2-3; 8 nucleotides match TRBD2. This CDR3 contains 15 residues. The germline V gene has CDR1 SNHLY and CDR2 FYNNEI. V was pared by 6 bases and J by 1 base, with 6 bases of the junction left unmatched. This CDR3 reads CASSQMTSGTDTQYF. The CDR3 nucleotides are TGTGCCAGCAGCCAGATGACTAGCGGCACAGATACGCAGTATTTT.

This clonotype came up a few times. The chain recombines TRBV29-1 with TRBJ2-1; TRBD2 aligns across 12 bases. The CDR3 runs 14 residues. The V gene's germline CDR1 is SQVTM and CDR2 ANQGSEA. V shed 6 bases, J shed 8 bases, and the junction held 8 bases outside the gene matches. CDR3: CSVITSGRTHEQFF. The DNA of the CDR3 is TGCAGCGTAATTACTAGCGGGAGGACCCATGAGCAGTTCTTC.

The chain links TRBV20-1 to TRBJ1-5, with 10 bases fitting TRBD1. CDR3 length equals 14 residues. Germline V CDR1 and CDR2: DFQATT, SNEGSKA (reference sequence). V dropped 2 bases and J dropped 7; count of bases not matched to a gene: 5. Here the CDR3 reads CSARRDRGDQPQHF. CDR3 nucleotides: TGCAGTGCTAGACGGGACAGGGGAGACCAGCCCCAGCATTTT.

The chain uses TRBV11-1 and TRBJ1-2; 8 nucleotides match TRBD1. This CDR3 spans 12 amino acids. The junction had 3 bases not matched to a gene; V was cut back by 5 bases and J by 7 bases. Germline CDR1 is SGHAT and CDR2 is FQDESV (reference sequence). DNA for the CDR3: TGTGCCAGCAGCCCGGACAGGGCTGGCTACACCTTC. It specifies CASSPDRAGYTF.

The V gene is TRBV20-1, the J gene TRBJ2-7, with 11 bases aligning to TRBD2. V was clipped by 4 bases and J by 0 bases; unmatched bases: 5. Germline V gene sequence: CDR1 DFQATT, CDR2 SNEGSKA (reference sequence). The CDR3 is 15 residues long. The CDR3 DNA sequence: TGCAGTGCTATAACTAGCGGGAGACTCTCCTACGAGCAGTACTTC. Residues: CSAITSGRLSYEQYF.

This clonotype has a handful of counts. The CDR3 is CAISEGTGNTEAFF. CDR3 nucleotide sequence: TGTGCCATCAGTGAAGGGACAGGGAACACTGAAGCTTTCTTT. The chain carries TRBV10-3 and TRBJ1-1; the match to TRBD1 covers 8 bases. There are 14 residues in the CDR3. CDR1 and CDR2 (germline): ENHRY, SYGVKD. The ends lost 3 bases at V and 1 base at J; junction bases unmatched: 1.

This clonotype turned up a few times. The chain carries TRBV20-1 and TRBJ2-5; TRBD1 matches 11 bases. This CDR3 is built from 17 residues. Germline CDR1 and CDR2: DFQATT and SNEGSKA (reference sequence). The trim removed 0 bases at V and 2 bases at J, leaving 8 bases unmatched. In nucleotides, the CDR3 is TGCAGTGCTAGAGATATAGGGACAGGGGGGATACAAGAGACCCAGTACTTC. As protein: CSARDIGTGGIQETQYF.

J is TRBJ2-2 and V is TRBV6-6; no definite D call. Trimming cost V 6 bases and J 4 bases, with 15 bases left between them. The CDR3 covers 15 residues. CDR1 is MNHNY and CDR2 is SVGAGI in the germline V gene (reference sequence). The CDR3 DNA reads TGTGCCAGCAGCACAATCTTACAGAGCACCGGGGAGCTGTTTTTT. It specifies CASSTILQSTGELFF.